The 2 T cell receptor beta chains below were found in one sample sequenced in a study of shared clonotypes between healthy human individuals. The data were produced by immunoSEQ multiplex PCR, yet TCRdb's version contains in-frame clones alone and is incomplete. The sample lists over 850,000 clones, 75% to 85% occurring once. The sequencing sample was made of memory CD4+ T cells from PBMCs. Subset specified: CD45RA-negative fraction. These receptors came from a man between 18 and 35 years old in good health. Some clones in this sample may be carry-over from other donors' samples.

This sequence joins TRBV5-1 and TRBJ2-3; 11 bases match TRBD2. The CDR3 is 16 residues long. J was trimmed by 6 bases and V by 0 bases; bases with no gene match: 6. Germline V gene data show CDR1 as SGHRS and CDR2 as YFSETQ. The CDR3: CASSLELAGARDTQYF. The CDR3 DNA reads as TGCGCCAGCAGCTTGGAACTAGCGGGAGCTAGGGATACGCAGTATTTT.

The genes are TRBV5-6 and TRBJ1-2, with TRBD1 identical over 11 bases. The V gene's germline CDR1 is SGHDT and CDR2 YYEEEE. The CDR3 is 15 amino acids. V trimming: 3 bases; J trimming: 7 bases; junction bases outside the gene matches: 8. CDR3 in DNA: TGTGCCAGCAGCTACCGGGACAGGGGGTTCGGTGGCTACACCTTC. Amino acids: CASSYRDRGFGGYTF.